The clone carrying this T cell receptor (beta chain) was counted a few times. This sample was included in a study of T-cell memory formation after mild COVID-19. Via MiXCR, TCRdb re-called the 5' RACE reads, giving one row per CDR3 protein. The profile shows 250,000 to 350,000 distinct CDR3 sequences, about 15% of them singletons. CDR1 is SGHVS, CDR2 FNYEAQ, per germline. CDR3 length: 15 residues. V gave up 5 bases and J gave up 3 bases, with 16 bases separating them. The V gene is TRBV7-6, the J gene TRBJ1-1; D may be TRBD1 (5 bases). What was sequenced was PBMCs or a T cell subset sorted from them (not recorded which). The source of this sequence is a man between 18 and 35 years old who had mild COVID-19 (a few samples of this study predate the infection). Cell type and time point are not known. The CDR3 DNA reads TGTGCCAGCAGCACCCACGGGGGAGTGGACACTGAAGCTTTCTTT. Translation: CASSTHGGVDTEAFF. The whole variable domain, remainder taken from reference TRBV7-6 and TRBJ1-1, is GAGVSQSPRYKVTKRGQDVALRCDPISGHVSLYWYRQALGQGPEFLTYFNYEAQQDKSGLPNDRFSAERPEGSISTLTIQRTEQRDSAMYRCASSTHGGVDTEAFFGQGTRLTVV.